The clone carrying this TCR beta chain was seen a handful of times. Its antigen is undetermined. From germline, CDR1 is SGHDT and CDR2 YYEEEE. The CDR3 is made up of 16 amino acids. Trimming took off 4 bases at V and 1 base at J, with 17 bases between the two ends. A J-beta primer mix and a sample-barcoded 5' primer were used in a second PCR of about 7 to 11 cycles. A template-switch adaptor containing 12 random nucleotides labeled each cDNA molecule. TCRdb recomputed calls from the 5' RACE reads with MiXCR, one row per CDR3 protein. The sample lists under 2,000,000 distinct CDR3 sequences; roughly 50% were seen once. The data stem from a study of blood T cells in healthy people across ages. Study conclusions and caveats: Diversity of TCR beta per million T cells declined in a roughly linear way with age. A strong correlation was seen between TCR beta diversity and naive T cell percentage.

This clonotype was obtained from a woman between 40 and 55 years old in good health. Sample: blood. The chain carries TRBV5-6 and TRBJ2-5; D is possibly TRBD2 (6 bases). This CDR3 is CASSNYGGMGQETQYF. The CDR3 DNA reads as TGTGCCAGCAGCAACTACGGGGGAATGGGCCAAGAGACCCAGTACTTC. Full variable domain (remainder filled in from reference TRBV5-6 and TRBJ2-5): DAGVTQSPTHLIKTRGQQVTLRCSPKSGHDTVSWYQQALGQGPQFIFQYYEEEERQRGNFPDRFSGHQFPNYSSELNVNALLLGDSALYLCASSNYGGMGQETQYFGPGTRLLVL.